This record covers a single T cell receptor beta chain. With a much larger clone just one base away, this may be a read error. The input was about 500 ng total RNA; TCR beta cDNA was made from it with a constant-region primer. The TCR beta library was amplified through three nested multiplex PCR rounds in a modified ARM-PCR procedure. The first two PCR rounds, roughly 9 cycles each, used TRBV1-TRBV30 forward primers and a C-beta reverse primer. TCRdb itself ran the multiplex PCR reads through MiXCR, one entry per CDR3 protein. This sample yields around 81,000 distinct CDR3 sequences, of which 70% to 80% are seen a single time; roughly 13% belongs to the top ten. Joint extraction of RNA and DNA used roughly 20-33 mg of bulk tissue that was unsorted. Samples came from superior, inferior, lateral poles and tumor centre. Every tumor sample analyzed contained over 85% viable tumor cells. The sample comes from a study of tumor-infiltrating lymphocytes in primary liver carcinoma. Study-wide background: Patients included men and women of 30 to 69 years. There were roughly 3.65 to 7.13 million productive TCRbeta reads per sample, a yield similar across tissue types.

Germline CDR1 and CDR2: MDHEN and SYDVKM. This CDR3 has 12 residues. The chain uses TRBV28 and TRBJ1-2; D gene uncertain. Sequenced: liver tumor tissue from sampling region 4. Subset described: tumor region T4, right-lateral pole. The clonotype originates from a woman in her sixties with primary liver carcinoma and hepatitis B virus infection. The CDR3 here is CVSATFRDGYTF. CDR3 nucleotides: TGTGTCAGCGCAACTTTTAGGGATGGCTACACCTTC.